This is a list of T cell receptor beta chains from one sample in a study of tumor-infiltrating lymphocytes in primary liver carcinoma. A single record per CDR3 protein comes from TCRdb applying MiXCR to the multiplex PCR reads. The top ten clones hold about a fifth of a sample with 40,000 to 45,000 distinct CDR3 sequences, approximately 70% of them seen once. Sequencing was performed on liver tumor tissue from sampling region 2. These receptors originate from a man aged 40-49 years with primary liver carcinoma and hepatitis B virus infection. The CDR3 runs from the conserved cysteine through the conserved F or W. D genes are given only for firm matches. Some rows mark clone size as missing; the rest say once, few, many or name a class of expanded clone.

abundance,v_gene,j_gene,d_gene,CDR3nt,CDR3aa
many,TRBV11-2,TRBJ2-7,-,TGTGCCAGCAGCTTAAGAGGGGGTGATGGGGAGCAGTACTTC,CASSLRGGDGEQYF
many,TRBV20-1,TRBJ1-1,-,TGCAGTGCTTGGCGACCGAACACTGAAGCTTTCTTT,CSAWRPNTEAFF
-,TRBV4-2,TRBJ2-1,TRBD1,TGTGCCAGCAGGCACGCCGGGGGACAGGGGAATAATGAGCCGTTCTTC,CASRHAGGQGNNEPFF
many,TRBV19,TRBJ2-1,TRBD2,TGTGCCAGTAGTATAGTTAGCGGGGGCCTCAATGAGCAGTTCTTC,CASSIVSGGLNEQFF
-,TRBV11-3,TRBJ1-1,TRBD1,TGTGCCAGCAGCACTCGACAGGGGGCTGAAGCTTTCTTT,CASSTRQGAEAFF
-,TRBV7-8,TRBJ2-5,-,TGTGCCAGCAGCCTAGTGGCACAAGAGACCCAGTACTTC,CASSLVAQETQYF
few,TRBV5-1,TRBJ2-1,TRBD2,TGCGCCAGCAGCTTGGTAAAACGGGAGGGACATGAGCAGTTCTTC,CASSLVKREGHEQFF
-,TRBV6-1,TRBJ2-7,TRBD2,TGTGCCAGCTGTGCTTCGACTAGCGGGAGTTACGAGCACTACTTC,CASCASTSGSYEHYF
-,TRBV6-5,TRBJ2-3,-,TGTGTCGGTGGTGAACGGGATACGCAGTATTTT,CVGGERDTQYF
medium-sized,TRBV12-3/TRBV12-4,TRBJ1-3,-,TGTGCCAGCAGTCCCCACTCTGGAAACACCATATATTTT,CASSPHSGNTIYF
-,TRBV5-1,TRBJ1-3,TRBD1,TGCCCCAGCAGCTTGGAGAGCCAGGGGGGAGCAGGATACACCATATATTTT,CPSSLESQGGAGYTIYF
-,TRBV10-3,TRBJ2-7,-,TGTGCTATCAGTGGGCCGGGGGAGTACGAGCAGTACTTC,CAISGPGEYEQYF
-,TRBV14,TRBJ2-5,TRBD2,TGTGCCATCAGCCTATACAAAGGACTAGCGGGACGCGGAGAGACCCAGTACTTC,CAISLYKGLAGRGETQYF
many,TRBV30,TRBJ1-2,-,TGTGCCTGGAGTGTCAGCAGGTCTAACTATGGCTACACCTTC,CAWSVSRSNYGYTF
-,TRBV6-6,TRBJ1-1,-,TGTGCCAGCAGTTATTTTTCAAGCAACACTGAAGCTTTCTTT,CASSYFSSNTEAFF
few,TRBV9,TRBJ1-6,-,TGTGCCAGCAGCTCTAGAGCGTCCCTTACAGATTCACCCCTCCACTTT,CASSSRASLTDSPLHF
many,TRBV29-1,TRBJ2-7,-,TGCAGCGTTGAAAAGGGTGACGAGCAGAACTTC,CSVEKGDEQNF
many,TRBV14,TRBJ2-7,TRBD1,TGTGCCAGCAGCCAGACAGGGGGCGCAGGATACGAGCAGTACTTC,CASSQTGGAGYEQYF
-,TRBV5-4,TRBJ2-7,-,TGTGCTAGCAGCTTACGGGGGCTGGACGAACAGTACTTC,CASSLRGLDEQYF
once,TRBV5-1,TRBJ1-1,-,TGCGCCAGCAACTTAAAGGGAGACACTGAAGCTTTCTTT,CASNLKGDTEAFF
-,TRBV4-2,TRBJ2-7,-,TGTGCCAGCAGCCGAGAGACCCACGAGCAATACTTC,CASSRETHEQYF
many,TRBV5-5,TRBJ2-2,TRBD1,TGTGCCAGCAGCTTGGGGACAGGGGCCCCCGGGGAGCTGTTTTTT,CASSLGTGAPGELFF
medium-sized,TRBV4-2,TRBJ2-1,TRBD2,TGTGCCAGCAGCCAAGACCAGAGCGGGAGGAAAGAGCAGTTCTTC,CASSQDQSGRKEQFF
-,TRBV28,TRBJ2-7,TRBD2,TGTGTCAGCAGTTCCCGACTAGCGGGAAGTGAGCAGTACTTC,CVSSSRLAGSEQYF
-,TRBV5-6,TRBJ2-7,-,TGTGCCAGCAGCCTAGAGCCTACAGGGTTCGAAGAGCAGTACTTC,CASSLEPTGFEEQYF
-,TRBV29-1,TRBJ1-1,-,TGCATTGTGCTCGACAGGAAGAACGCTGAAGCTTTCTTT,CIVLDRKNAEAFF
-,TRBV10-3,TRBJ2-3,TRBD2,TGTGCCATCAGTCAGACTAGCGGGGGCGGCACAGATACGCAGTATTTT,CAISQTSGGGTDTQYF
-,TRBV6-2/TRBV6-3,TRBJ2-1,TRBD2,TGTGCCGGCAGTCTCAATGCGGGAGGGCCGAATGAGCAGTTCTTC,CAGSLNAGGPNEQFF
medium-sized,TRBV29-1,TRBJ2-7,TRBD2,TGCAGCGTCGCTTTGGGACTAGCGGGGTCGTACGAGCAGTACTTC,CSVALGLAGSYEQYF
-,TRBV29-1,TRBJ2-1,-,TGCAGCGCCATGGACAGAAGCGCCTACAATGAGCAGTTCTTC,CSAMDRSAYNEQFF
once,TRBV11-1,TRBJ2-3,-,TGTGCTAGCAGTTTGCCGAGGGGAAGCACAGATACGCAGTATTTT,CASSLPRGSTDTQYF
many,TRBV15,TRBJ2-5,-,TGTGCCACCAGCAGAGATCAACGGGAGACCCAGTACTTC,CATSRDQRETQYF
-,TRBV11-3,TRBJ2-1,-,TGTACCAGCAGCTTAGGCGTACCGGGAGTCCCCCACAACGAGCAATTCTTC,CTSSLGVPGVPHNEQFF
-,TRBV29-1,TRBJ2-1,-,TGCCGCGTTCGACTGAGGTGCTCCTACAATGAGCAATTCTTC,CRVRLRCSYNEQFF
-,TRBV14,TRBJ2-1,TRBD1,TGTACCAGCAATCGTCGACAGGGGGGCCGGTTAAATGAGCAGTTCTTC,CTSNRRQGGRLNEQFF
once,TRBV6-2/TRBV6-3,TRBJ2-5,-,TGTGCCAGCGGGTCCGTCCAGACCCAGTACTTC,CASGSVQTQYF
-,TRBV28,TRBJ2-4,-,TGTGCCTGCAGTGGGGCGGTGGCCAAAAACATTCAGTATTTC,CACSGAVAKNIQYF
-,TRBV11-3,TRBJ2-1,-,TGTGGCAGCAGTCGTACCCGAGACACCTACAATGAGCAGTTCTTT,CGSSRTRDTYNEQFF
once,TRBV11-2,TRBJ2-3,-,TGTACCAGCAGCTTAGATTCGGGGGAGACTATCACAGATAGGCAGTATTTT,CTSSLDSGETITDRQYF
-,TRBV20-1,TRBJ2-1,-,TGTAATGCTAGAGACCTAGGATCCGCCTACAATGAGCAGTTCTTC,CNARDLGSAYNEQFF
-,TRBV12-3/TRBV12-4,TRBJ2-5,-,TGTACCAGCAGTTTGAAGTCAGAAGAGACCCAGCACTTC,CTSSLKSEETQHF
-,TRBV15,TRBJ2-3,-,TGTGCCACCAGCAATGGACAGAGCACAGATACGCAGTATTTT,CATSNGQSTDTQYF
-,TRBV11-2,TRBJ2-7,-,TGTGCCAATAGCTTAGTTCTTGTGTTCGAGCAGTACTTC,CANSLVLVFEQYF
once,TRBV29-1,TRBJ1-2,-,TGCAGCGTTGGGGCACCGACGGGAACTCAAGTGGCTAACCATGGCTACACCTTC,CSVGAPTGTQVANHGYTF
-,TRBV11-2,TRBJ2-5,-,TGTGCCAGCAGCCCTAGCTCAATCCAGGGTACTGGCCTGGGGACCCAGTACTTC,CASSPSSIQGTGLGTQYF